This TCR beta chain appears in the sequencing data of a study of Graves' ophthalmopathy and Graves' hyperthyroidism. Study information: Over 18 months of follow-up, stable hyperthyroidism required that no ophthalmopathy appear.

The V segment lost 10 bases and the J segment 0 bases; nucleotides outside the gene matches: 12. This CDR3 region has 17 residues. Germline loops: CDR1 SGHTA, CDR2 FQGNSA. Orbital computed tomography and thyroid ultrasound, along with TRAb, serum thyroxine and clinical symptoms, underpinned diagnosis. RNA transcripts served as template for amplifying TCR beta CDR3 sequences. RT-PCR in the first round used HTBI primers; a second-round multiplex PCR followed. TCRdb reanalysed the multiplex PCR reads using MiXCR and keeps one entry per CDR3 protein. This sample has about 1.1 million distinct CDR3 sequences; 35% to 40% occur once, and the top ten carry over 8.5%. Findings and limits, study-wide: It was with 70.59% sensitivity and just under 75% specificity that the model predicted ophthalmopathy progression. Detection in blood was also observed for most expanded thyroid clonotypes above 0.001 frequency.

This clonotype was observed once. The antigen remains undetermined. The chain combines TRBV7-2 with TRBJ2-6; 7 nucleotides match TRBD1. The sample was peripheral blood or thyroid tissue (not recorded which). The TCR sequence derives from an adult man with Graves' hyperthyroidism. CDR3 in amino acids: CATREPGQRSGANVLTF. Written as DNA, the CDR3 is TGTGCCACCCGGGAACCGGGACAGCGCTCTGGGGCCAACGTCCTGACTTTC.